The rows below give T cell receptor beta chains drawn from one sample of a study of T cell changes during pregnancy in multiple sclerosis. Repertoires were generated with immunoSEQ multiplex PCR, while TCRdb's copy carries only in-frame clones and drops some. The data contain around 100,000 clones, roughly 90% of them singletons. This sample comprised peripheral blood, obtained after pregnancy. The source is a female donor with multiple sclerosis, enrolled in a pregnancy study. Both conserved end residues are part of each CDR3. The D gene is left open where the match is weak. Expanded clones get a size class; other rows say once, few or many, or leave the size out.

size: NA
D: NA
V: TRBV7-2
J: TRBJ1-6
length: 15
CDR3: CASSLGSGLGSPLHF
DNA: TGTGCCAGCAGCTTAGGGTCAGGGTTGGGGTCACCCCTCCACTTT

size: NA
D: TRBD1
V: TRBV2
J: TRBJ2-4
length: 14
CDR3: CASSEVGQKNIQYF
DNA: TGTGCCAGCAGTGAGGTGGGACAGAAAAACATTCAGTACTTC

size: NA
D: NA
V: TRBV6-5
J: TRBJ2-3
length: 15
CDR3: CASIPSGGRLDTQYF
DNA: TGTGCCAGCATTCCCTCGGGGGGCAGGCTGGATACGCAGTATTTT

size: NA
D: TRBD2
V: TRBV18
J: TRBJ2-3
length: 17
CDR3: CASSPLPGLASTETQYF
DNA: TGTGCCAGCTCACCCCTTCCGGGACTAGCAAGTACCGAGACGCAGTATTTT

size: NA
D: NA
V: TRBV10-3
J: TRBJ2-3
length: 14
CDR3: CAISEPTSTDTQYF
DNA: TGTGCCATCAGTGAGCCGACTAGCACAGATACGCAGTATTTT

size: NA
D: NA
V: TRBV27
J: TRBJ1-1
length: 14
CDR3: CASSSGGSGTEAFF
DNA: TGTGCCAGCAGTTCCGGGGGAAGTGGAACTGAAGCTTTCTTT

size: NA
D: TRBD1
V: TRBV5-1
J: TRBJ1-6
length: 14
CDR3: CASSVRDRGLPLHF
DNA: TGCGCCAGCAGCGTCCGGGACAGGGGGCTCCCCCTCCACTTT

size: NA
D: NA
V: TRBV9
J: TRBJ1-5
length: 13
CDR3: CASSVTGTQPQHF
DNA: TGTGCCAGCAGCGTAACAGGGACTCAGCCCCAGCATTTT

size: once
D: NA
V: TRBV27
J: TRBJ1-2
length: 17
CDR3: CASSLSPYGHSSYGYTF
DNA: TGTGCCAGCAGTTTATCCCCATACGGACACAGTAGCTATGGCTACACCTTC

size: NA
D: NA
V: TRBV5-1
J: TRBJ2-5
length: 13
CDR3: CASSLGAQETQYF
DNA: TGCGCCAGCAGCTTGGGGGCCCAAGAGACCCAGTACTTC

size: few
D: NA
V: TRBV27
J: TRBJ2-7
length: 15
CDR3: CASSLGHGGSYEQYF
DNA: TGTGCCAGCAGTTTAGGACACGGGGGTTCCTACGAGCAGTACTTC

size: NA
D: NA
V: TRBV30
J: TRBJ1-2
length: 14
CDR3: CAWSAGGRNYGYTF
DNA: TGTGCCTGGAGTGCCGGCGGGAGGAACTATGGCTACACCTTC

size: few
D: NA
V: TRBV6-4
J: TRBJ1-2
length: 16
CDR3: CASSDTPQGSVYGYTF
DNA: TGTGCCAGCAGTGACACCCCACAGGGTTCGGTCTATGGCTACACCTTC

size: NA
D: NA
V: TRBV11-2
J: TRBJ2-3
length: 12
CDR3: CASSPLTTAQYF
DNA: TGTGCCAGCAGCCCACTGACTACAGCGCAGTATTTT

size: NA
D: TRBD2
V: TRBV9
J: TRBJ2-3
length: 19
CDR3: CASSVALAGGRTVTDTQYF
DNA: TGTGCCAGCAGCGTAGCTTTAGCGGGGGGCCGAACAGTCACAGATACGCAGTATTTT

size: NA
D: NA
V: TRBV5-1
J: TRBJ1-1
length: 13
CDR3: CASSPGGNTEAFF
DNA: TGCGCCAGCAGCCCGGGGGGGAACACTGAAGCTTTCTTT

size: NA
D: NA
V: TRBV14
J: TRBJ1-4
length: 12
CDR3: CASSQEYEKLFF
DNA: TGTGCCAGCAGCCAGGAGTATGAAAAACTGTTTTTT

size: NA
D: TRBD2
V: TRBV7-9
J: TRBJ2-3
length: 15
CDR3: CASSLLAGGGHTQYF
DNA: TGTGCCAGCAGCTTATTAGCGGGGGGCGGACATACGCAGTATTTT

size: NA
D: NA
V: TRBV7-2
J: TRBJ2-1
length: 14
CDR3: CASSNEGSYNEQFF
DNA: TGTGCCAGCAGTAATGAGGGTTCCTACAATGAGCAGTTCTTC

size: NA
D: NA
V: TRBV27
J: TRBJ1-6
length: 16
CDR3: CASMVAWVLRNSPLHF
DNA: TGTGCCAGCATGGTAGCCTGGGTATTGAGAAATTCACCCCTCCACTTT

size: NA
D: NA
V: TRBV7-9
J: TRBJ2-3
length: 15
CDR3: CASSPRGAITDTQYF
DNA: TGTGCCAGCAGCCCTCGGGGGGCAATAACAGATACGCAGTATTTT

size: NA
D: TRBD1
V: TRBV7-9
J: TRBJ2-1
length: 14
CDR3: CASSLAQGAGEQFF
DNA: TGTGCCAGCAGCTTAGCGCAGGGGGCAGGTGAGCAGTTCTTC

size: NA
D: NA
V: TRBV5-1
J: TRBJ2-1
length: 16
CDR3: CASSREGGASYNEQFF
DNA: TGCGCCAGCAGTCGAGAGGGGGGGGCCTCCTACAATGAGCAGTTCTTC

size: few
D: TRBD1
V: TRBV5-1
J: TRBJ1-2
length: 13
CDR3: CASSKGQGPGYTF
DNA: TGCGCCAGCAGCAAGGGACAGGGGCCCGGCTACACCTTC

size: NA
D: TRBD2
V: TRBV7-9
J: TRBJ2-7
length: 13
CDR3: CASRAGLEYEQYF
DNA: TGTGCCAGCAGGGCGGGACTAGAATACGAGCAGTACTTC

size: NA
D: TRBD1
V: TRBV19
J: TRBJ1-1
length: 18
CDR3: CASTTLPGQGAEDTEAFF
DNA: TGTGCCAGTACCACCTTACCGGGACAGGGGGCAGAGGACACTGAAGCTTTCTTT

size: NA
D: TRBD1
V: TRBV15
J: TRBJ1-6
length: 14
CDR3: CATSRDRENSPLHF
DNA: TGTGCCACCAGCAGGGACAGGGAAAATTCACCCCTCCACTTT

size: NA
D: NA
V: TRBV19
J: TRBJ1-2
length: 13
CDR3: CATARDQLYGYTF
DNA: TGTGCCACCGCGCGGGACCAACTTTATGGCTACACCTTC

size: NA
D: NA
V: TRBV2
J: TRBJ1-2
length: 13
CDR3: CASIEGLAEGYTF
DNA: TGTGCCAGCATCGAGGGACTGGCGGAAGGCTACACCTTC

size: NA
D: NA
V: TRBV7-9
J: TRBJ1-2
length: 12
CDR3: CASSFHMAGYTF
DNA: TGTGCCAGCAGCTTCCATATGGCCGGCTACACCTTC